This T cell receptor (beta chain) was recovered during a study of T cell changes during pregnancy in multiple sclerosis (dated by TCRdb to between 2018 and 2021). Study-level background: The study examined how the T cell repertoire changed over the course of pregnancy in women with multiple sclerosis.

Worth noting for this clone: What antigen it recognizes has not been identified. No per-base quality is available; no much larger clone lies one base away.

Library prep was done by the immunoSEQ multiplex PCR assay. TCRdb holds this immuneACCESS table with in-frame rearrangements only. Some clones are missing; in checked studies, unresolved V genes explain under half, and the rest has no known cause. The sample table lists 65,000 to 75,000 clones, around nine tenths of them with a count of one. The ten biggest clones cover roughly 1.4% of the sample. The cysteine opens and the phenylalanine closes a CDR3 of 14 amino acids. The CDR3 DNA has 42 bases and is translated from base 1. Germline trimming amounts to 3 bases on V and 6 bases on J, with 4 as the count of junction bases outside the gene matches. CDR1 and CDR2 (KGHSH, LQKENI) derive from the germline V gene.

This specimen was peripheral blood, taken in the third trimester of pregnancy. This receptor chain uses TRBV18 and TRBJ1-4; 7 central nucleotides agree with TRBD1. The sequence was collected from a female donor in good health, enrolled as a control in a pregnancy study. The CDR3 corresponds to CASSPGTDDEKLFF. The sequenced DNA: TGTGCCAGCTCACCCGGGACAGACGATGAAAAACTGTTTTTT.